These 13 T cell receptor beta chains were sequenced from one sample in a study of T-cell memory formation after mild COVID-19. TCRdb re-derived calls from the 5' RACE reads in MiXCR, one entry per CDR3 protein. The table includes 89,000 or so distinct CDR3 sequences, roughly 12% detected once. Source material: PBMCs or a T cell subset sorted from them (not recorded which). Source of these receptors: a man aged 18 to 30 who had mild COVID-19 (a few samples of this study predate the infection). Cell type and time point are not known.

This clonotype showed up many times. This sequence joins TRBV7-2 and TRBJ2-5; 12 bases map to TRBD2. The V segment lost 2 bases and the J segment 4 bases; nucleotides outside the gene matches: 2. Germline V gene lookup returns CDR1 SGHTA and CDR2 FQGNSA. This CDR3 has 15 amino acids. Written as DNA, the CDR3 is TGTGCCAGCAGCTTACTAGCGGGGGGGCTAGAGACCCAGTACTTC. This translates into CASSLLAGGLETQYF.

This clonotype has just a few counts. DNA of the CDR3: TGCGCCAGCAGCTTGTGGGGCAGCCTCACTAGCACAGATACGCAGTATTTT. This gives the protein CASSLWGSLTSTDTQYF. The gene calls are TRBV5-1 and TRBJ2-3; weak D call: TRBD1 (5 bases). This CDR3 has 17 amino acids. V gave up 1 base and J gave up 0 bases, with 15 bases separating them. The germline CDR1 and CDR2 sequences are SGHRS and YFSETQ.

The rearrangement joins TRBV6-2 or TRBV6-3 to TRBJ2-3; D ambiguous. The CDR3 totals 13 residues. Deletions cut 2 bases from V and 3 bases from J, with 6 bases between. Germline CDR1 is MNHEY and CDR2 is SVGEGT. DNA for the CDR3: TGTGCCAGCAGTTACCAAGTTACAGATACGCAGTATTTT. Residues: CASSYQVTDTQYF.

The CDR3 is CSARDPTGKFGNQPQHF. CDR3 sequence (DNA): TGCAGTGCTAGAGATCCGACAGGGAAGTTTGGCAATCAGCCCCAGCATTTT. The rearrangement uses TRBV20-1 and TRBJ1-5; 7 nucleotides line up with TRBD1. Germline assignment: CDR1 DFQATT and CDR2 SNEGSKA (reference sequence). The CDR3 loop spans 17 amino acids. After removal of 0 bases from V and 2 bases from J, the junction contained 10 bases not matched to a gene.

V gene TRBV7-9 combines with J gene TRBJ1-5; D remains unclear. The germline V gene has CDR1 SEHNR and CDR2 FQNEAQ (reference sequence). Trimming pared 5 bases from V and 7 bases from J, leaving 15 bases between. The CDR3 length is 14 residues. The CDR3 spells CASSQGGSGQPQHF. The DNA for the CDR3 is TGTGCCAGCAGCCAAGGAGGGTCCGGCCAGCCCCAGCATTTT. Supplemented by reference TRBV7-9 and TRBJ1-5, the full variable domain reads DTGVSQNPRHKITKRGQNVTFRCDPISEHNRLYWYRQTLGQGPEFLTYFQNEAQLEKSRLLSDRFSAERPKGSFSTLEIQRTEQGDSAMYLCASSQGGSGQPQHFGDGTRLSIL.

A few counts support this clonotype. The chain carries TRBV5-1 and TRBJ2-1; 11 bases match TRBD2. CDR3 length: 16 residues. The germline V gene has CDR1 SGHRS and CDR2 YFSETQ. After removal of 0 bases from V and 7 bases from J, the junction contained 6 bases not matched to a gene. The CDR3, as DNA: TGCGCCAGCAGCTTGGCGGATAGCGGGGGGGATAATGAGCAGTTCTTC. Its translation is CASSLADSGGDNEQFF.

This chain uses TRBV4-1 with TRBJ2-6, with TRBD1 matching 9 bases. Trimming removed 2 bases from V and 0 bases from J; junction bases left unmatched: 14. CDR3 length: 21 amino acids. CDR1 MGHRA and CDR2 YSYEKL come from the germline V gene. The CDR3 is CASSQFPGQGEGASGANVLTF. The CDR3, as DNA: TGCGCCAGCAGCCAATTCCCGGGACAGGGCGAAGGAGCCTCTGGGGCCAACGTCCTGACTTTC.

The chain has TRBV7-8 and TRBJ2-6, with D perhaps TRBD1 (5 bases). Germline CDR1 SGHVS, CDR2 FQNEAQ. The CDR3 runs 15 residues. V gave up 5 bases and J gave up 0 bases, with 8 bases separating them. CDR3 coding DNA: TGTGCCAGCAGCAAACAGGACTCTGGGGCCAACGTCCTGACTTTC. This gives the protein CASSKQDSGANVLTF.

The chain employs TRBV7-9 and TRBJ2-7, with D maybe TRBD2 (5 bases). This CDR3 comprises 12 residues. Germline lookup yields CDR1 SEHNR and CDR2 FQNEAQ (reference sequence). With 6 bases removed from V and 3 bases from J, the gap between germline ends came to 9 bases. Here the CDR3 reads CASRGGSYEQYF. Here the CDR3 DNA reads TGTGCCAGCAGAGGTGGGAGCTACGAGCAGTACTTC. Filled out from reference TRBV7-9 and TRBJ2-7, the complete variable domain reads DTGVSQNPRHKITKRGQNVTFRCDPISEHNRLYWYRQTLGQGPEFLTYFQNEAQLEKSRLLSDRFSAERPKGSFSTLEIQRTEQGDSAMYLCASRGGSYEQYFGPGTRLTVT.

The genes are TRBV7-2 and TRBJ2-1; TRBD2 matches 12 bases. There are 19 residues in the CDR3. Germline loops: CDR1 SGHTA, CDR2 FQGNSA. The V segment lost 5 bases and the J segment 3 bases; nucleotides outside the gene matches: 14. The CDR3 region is CASSTRLAGAASIYNEQFF. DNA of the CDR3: TGTGCCAGCAGCACCCGACTAGCGGGGGCGGCATCCATCTACAATGAGCAGTTCTTC. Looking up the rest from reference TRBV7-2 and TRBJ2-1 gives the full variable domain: GAGVSQSPSNKVTEKGKDVELRCDPISGHTALYWYRQSLGQGLEFLIYFQGNSAPDKSGLPSDRFSAERTGGSVSTLTIQRTQQEDSAVYLCASSTRLAGAASIYNEQFFGPGTRLTVL.

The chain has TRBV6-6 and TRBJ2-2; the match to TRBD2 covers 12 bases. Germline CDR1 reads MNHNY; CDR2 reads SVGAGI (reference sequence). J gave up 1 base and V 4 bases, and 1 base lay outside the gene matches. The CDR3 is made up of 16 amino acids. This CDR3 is CASSSGLAGNTGELFF. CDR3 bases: TGTGCCAGCAGTTCGGGACTAGCGGGGAACACCGGGGAGCTGTTTTTT.

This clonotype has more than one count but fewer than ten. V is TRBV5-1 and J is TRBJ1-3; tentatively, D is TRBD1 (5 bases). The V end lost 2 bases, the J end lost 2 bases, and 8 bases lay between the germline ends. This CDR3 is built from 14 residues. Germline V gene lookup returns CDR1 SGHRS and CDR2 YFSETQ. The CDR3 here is CASSFRDPGNTIYF. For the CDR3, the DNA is TGCGCCAGCAGCTTCCGGGACCCTGGAAACACCATATATTTT.

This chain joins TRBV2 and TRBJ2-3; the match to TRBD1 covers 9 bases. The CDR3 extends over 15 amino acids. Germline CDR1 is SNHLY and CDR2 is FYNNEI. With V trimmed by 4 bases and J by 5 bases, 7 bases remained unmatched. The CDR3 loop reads CASSARDRAEDTQYF. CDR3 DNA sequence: TGTGCCAGCAGTGCCCGGGACAGGGCGGAAGATACGCAGTATTTT.